This is a list of T cell receptor beta chains from one sample in a study of CD8 T cells in Susac syndrome. TCRdb fed the immunoSEQ multiplex PCR reads into MiXCR, producing one record per CDR3 protein. Here the sample spans roughly 220,000 distinct CDR3 sequences, approximately 94% being singletons. Sequencing input: CD4+ T cells from PBMCs. All receptors come from a human donor with Susac syndrome. The CDR3 runs from the conserved cysteine through the conserved F or W. D genes are given only for firm matches. Rows give clone size only sometimes, using once, few, many, or a class for an expanded clone.

V: TRBV2
J: TRBJ1-1
size: .
D: TRBD1
CDR3: CASSRDSTGDTEAFF
DNA: TGTGCCAGCAGCCGGGACAGCACCGGGGACACTGAAGCTTTCTTT

V: TRBV28
J: TRBJ2-1
size: .
D: TRBD2
CDR3: CASSPGLAGGWEQFF
DNA: TGTGCCAGCAGTCCCGGACTAGCGGGGGGGTGGGAGCAGTTCTTC

V: TRBV30
J: TRBJ2-2
size: .
D: TRBD2
CDR3: CAWDPGGATGELFF
DNA: TGTGCCTGGGACCCGGGGGGGGCCACCGGGGAGCTGTTTTTT

V: TRBV12-3/TRBV12-4
J: TRBJ1-4
size: .
D: .
CDR3: CASSPQNEKLFF
DNA: TGTGCCAGCAGCCCCCAGAATGAAAAACTGTTTTTT

V: TRBV12-3/TRBV12-4
J: TRBJ2-1
size: .
D: TRBD2
CDR3: CASSLGLAGSYNEQFF
DNA: TGTGCCAGCAGTTTGGGTCTAGCGGGATCGTACAATGAGCAGTTCTTC

V: TRBV3-1
J: TRBJ1-2
size: .
D: .
CDR3: CASSQDQGLYGYTF
DNA: TGTGCCAGCAGCCAAGATCAAGGGCTCTATGGCTACACCTTC

V: TRBV20-1
J: TRBJ2-3
size: .
D: TRBD1
CDR3: CSAPGTGDSDTQYF
DNA: TGCAGTGCTCCCGGGACAGGAGATTCAGATACGCAGTATTTT

V: TRBV4-3
J: TRBJ1-2
size: .
D: .
CDR3: CASSLGVDYGYTF
DNA: TGCGCCAGCAGCCTTGGGGTAGACTATGGCTACACCTTC

V: TRBV12-3/TRBV12-4
J: TRBJ2-2
size: .
D: .
CDR3: CASSLLGELFF
DNA: TGTGCCAGCAGTCTCCTCGGGGAGCTGTTTTTT

V: TRBV5-1
J: TRBJ2-6
size: .
D: TRBD1
CDR3: CASSPWTGSSSGANVLTF
DNA: TGCGCCAGCAGCCCCTGGACAGGATCGAGCTCTGGGGCCAACGTCCTGACTTTC

V: TRBV30
J: TRBJ1-6
size: .
D: .
CDR3: CAWSELLNSPLHF
DNA: TGTGCCTGGAGTGAACTGCTAAATTCACCCCTCCACTTT

V: TRBV29-1
J: TRBJ2-5
size: .
D: .
CDR3: CSVELGQEQGTQYF
DNA: TGCAGCGTTGAGTTGGGGCAGGAGCAGGGGACCCAGTACTTC

V: TRBV20-1
J: TRBJ2-1
size: .
D: TRBD2
CDR3: CSAGLAGGDEQFF
DNA: TGCAGTGCGGGACTAGCGGGGGGCGATGAGCAGTTCTTC

V: TRBV7-2
J: TRBJ1-2
size: .
D: .
CDR3: CASSQRTLSNYGYTF
DNA: TGTGCCAGCAGCCAGCGGACACTTTCTAACTATGGCTACACCTTC

V: TRBV3-1
J: TRBJ2-7
size: .
D: .
CDR3: CASSPDLGGYEQYF
DNA: TGTGCCAGCAGCCCTGATTTGGGGGGCTACGAGCAGTACTTC

V: TRBV7-3
J: TRBJ2-1
size: .
D: TRBD2
CDR3: CASSRRAGTSGELYNEQFF
DNA: TGTGCCAGCAGCCGCCGCGCCGGGACTAGCGGGGAGTTATACAATGAGCAGTTCTTC

V: TRBV29-1
J: TRBJ2-7
size: few
D: TRBD2
CDR3: CSVTIAGEQYF
DNA: TGCAGCGTAACAATAGCGGGGGAGCAGTACTTC

V: TRBV7-3
J: TRBJ2-1
size: .
D: TRBD2
CDR3: CASSYDGGIDEQFF
DNA: TGTGCCAGCAGCTACGACGGGGGGATTGATGAGCAGTTCTTC

V: TRBV6-2/TRBV6-3
J: TRBJ1-1
size: .
D: .
CDR3: CASRTGLTEAFF
DNA: TGTGCCAGCAGAACAGGGCTGACTGAAGCTTTCTTT

V: TRBV6-2/TRBV6-3
J: TRBJ2-3
size: .
D: .
CDR3: CASRNPTESTDTQYF
DNA: TGTGCCAGCAGAAACCCGACGGAGAGCACAGATACGCAGTATTTT

V: TRBV29-1
J: TRBJ2-5
size: .
D: .
CDR3: CSVPLSGGQTQYF
DNA: TGCAGCGTTCCCTTATCTGGGGGGCAGACCCAGTACTTC

V: TRBV12-3/TRBV12-4
J: TRBJ2-3
size: .
D: .
CDR3: CASSRVTDTQYF
DNA: TGTGCCAGCAGTAGGGTGACAGATACGCAGTATTTT

V: TRBV6-5
J: TRBJ2-5
size: .
D: .
CDR3: CASSYGKGRTEETQYF
DNA: TGTGCCAGCAGTTATGGAAAGGGGAGGACGGAGGAGACCCAGTACTTC

V: TRBV10-3
J: TRBJ2-1
size: .
D: .
CDR3: CAISENRPGNEQFF
DNA: TGTGCCATCAGTGAGAATCGTCCCGGGAATGAGCAGTTCTTC

V: TRBV6-5
J: TRBJ2-3
size: once
D: .
CDR3: CASSGLRGDTQYF
DNA: TGTGCCAGCAGTGGACTACGAGGAGATACGCAGTATTTT

V: TRBV29-1
J: TRBJ1-1
size: .
D: .
CDR3: CSVEDRRRDTEAFF
DNA: TGCAGCGTTGAAGATAGGAGGAGGGACACTGAAGCTTTCTTT

V: TRBV5-1
J: TRBJ1-1
size: .
D: .
CDR3: CASSLGPENTEAFF
DNA: TGCGCCAGCAGCTTGGGACCGGAGAACACTGAAGCTTTCTTT

V: TRBV7-2
J: TRBJ2-5
size: .
D: .
CDR3: CASSSGTPQETQYF
DNA: TGTGCCAGCAGCTCCGGGACACCCCAAGAGACCCAGTACTTC

V: TRBV5-4
J: TRBJ2-5
size: .
D: TRBD1
CDR3: CASSGTGTGEETQYF
DNA: TGTGCCAGCAGCGGGACTGGGACAGGGGAGGAGACCCAGTACTTC

V: TRBV25-1
J: TRBJ2-1
size: .
D: .
CDR3: CASRSSWEQFF
DNA: TGTGCCAGCAGAAGTTCATGGGAGCAGTTCTTC

V: TRBV29-1
J: TRBJ1-2
size: .
D: .
CDR3: CSVGSTDGYTF
DNA: TGCAGCGTTGGGTCGACTGATGGCTACACCTTC

V: TRBV30
J: TRBJ2-5
size: few
D: .
CDR3: CAWAQETQYF
DNA: TGTGCCTGGGCTCAAGAGACCCAGTACTTC

V: TRBV20-1
J: TRBJ2-2
size: .
D: .
CDR3: CSARVKGSTGELFF
DNA: TGCAGTGCTAGAGTCAAAGGGAGCACCGGGGAGCTGTTTTTT

V: TRBV6-1
J: TRBJ2-6
size: .
D: .
CDR3: CAAGRTGSLFGANVLTF
DNA: TGTGCCGCCGGGAGGACAGGGTCCCTGTTTGGGGCCAACGTCCTGACTTTC

V: TRBV20-1
J: TRBJ1-2
size: .
D: .
CDR3: CSAKYFNYGYTF
DNA: TGCAGTGCTAAGTATTTTAACTATGGCTACACCTTC

V: TRBV4-3
J: TRBJ1-4
size: .
D: TRBD1
CDR3: CASSIDRAGEKLFF
DNA: TGCGCCAGCAGCATCGACAGGGCCGGTGAAAAACTGTTTTTT

V: TRBV4-3
J: TRBJ1-1
size: .
D: .
CDR3: CASSQKGGTEAFF
DNA: TGCGCCAGCAGCCAAAAAGGAGGGACTGAAGCTTTCTTT